These 20 T cell receptor beta chains came from one sample sequenced in a study of Graves' ophthalmopathy and Graves' hyperthyroidism. The authors amplified TCR beta CDR3 regions, and they did so from RNA transcripts for repertoire sequencing. HTBI primers were used in a first-round RT-PCR, which preceded a second-round multiplex PCR. Using its own MiXCR run on the multiplex PCR reads, TCRdb lists one record per CDR3 protein. The top ten hold about 26% of the sample, which has 35,000 to 50,000 distinct CDR3 sequences, approximately 55% seen once. Sequenced sample: peripheral blood. These receptors came from an adult woman with stable Graves' hyperthyroidism.

The rearrangement uses TRBV29-1 and TRBJ2-5, with 10 bases that match TRBD1. CDR1 and CDR2 from the germline V gene are SQVTM and ANQGSEA. Trimming took 6 bases from V and 1 from J; bases not matched to a gene: 8. The CDR3 totals 15 residues. CDR3: CSVPGTGAIQETQYF. The CDR3 nucleotides read TGCAGCGTCCCCGGGACAGGGGCTATCCAAGAGACCCAGTACTTC.

At least ten counts were recorded for this clonotype. This chain connects TRBV12-3 or TRBV12-4 to TRBJ1-4, with D unresolved. This CDR3 has 14 amino acids. V was trimmed by 3 bases and J by 8 bases, leaving 13 bases between them. The CDR3 DNA follows: TGTGCCAGCAGTTTTGCTACCCTGGGGGAAAAACTGTTTTTT. This sequence encodes CASSFATLGEKLFF.

Concerning this clonotype: The junction departs from germline at one end; a sequencing error may be responsible. The chain carries TRBV7-9 and TRBJ2-7, with 14 nucleotides matching TRBD2. Germline V gene data show CDR1 as SEHNR and CDR2 as FQNEAQ (reference sequence). CDR3 size: 18 residues. In DNA, the CDR3 is TGCGCCAGCAGCGGAATCGGGACTAGCGGGAGTGAAACCCTCGAGCAGTACTTC. It codes for CASSGIGTSGSETLEQYF. Filled out from reference TRBV7-9 and TRBJ2-7, the complete variable domain reads DTGVSQNPRHKITKRGQNVTFRCDPISEHNRLYWYRQTLGQGPEFLTYFQNEAQLEKSRLLSDRFSAERPKGSFSTLEIQRTEQGDSAMYLCASSGIGTSGSETLEQYFGPGTRLTVT.

This clonotype was seen ten or more times. DNA for the CDR3: TGTGCCAGCAGCTTTGACCAGGGGTCGATCGAAGCTTTCTTT. Translating gives CASSFDQGSIEAFF. The gene calls are TRBV7-9 and TRBJ1-1; possible D gene TRBD1, 6 bases. The CDR3 totals 14 residues. The V end lost 3 bases, the J end lost 8 bases, and 16 bases lay between the germline ends. Germline CDR1 and CDR2: SEHNR and FQNEAQ (reference sequence).

This clonotype was counted at least ten times. The chain links TRBV6-1 to TRBJ2-7, with D perhaps matching TRBD2 (6 bases). CDR3 length: 17 residues. CDR1 is MNHNS and CDR2 is SASEGT in the germline V gene. The V gene lost 1 base and the J gene lost 3 bases, with 19 bases spanning the gap. The CDR3 here is CASSEGNSAGKYYEQYF. In DNA form, the CDR3 reads TGTGCCAGCAGTGAAGGGAATTCGGCGGGAAAGTACTACGAGCAGTACTTC.

V usage is TRBV5-1 and J usage is TRBJ2-3; tentative D call: TRBD1 (6 bases). V was pared by 6 bases and J by 2 bases, with 13 bases between. The germline CDR1 and CDR2 sequences are SGHRS and YFSETQ. The CDR3 contains 14 residues. The DNA for the CDR3 is TGCGCCAGCATTCCTCGGGACACCACAGATACGCAGTATTTT. It codes for CASIPRDTTDTQYF.

This clonotype showed up many times. The CDR3 region is CASSLARVVNTEAFF. In DNA form, the CDR3 reads TGTGCCAGCAGCCTTGCCAGGGTCGTTAACACTGAAGCTTTCTTT. The chain has TRBV5-5 and TRBJ1-1; weak D call: TRBD1 (5 bases). Looked up from germline, CDR1 is SGHKS and CDR2 is YYEKEE (reference sequence). This CDR3 comprises 15 residues. Trimming took off 4 bases at V and 2 bases at J, with 15 bases between the two ends.

The CDR3 here is CSGGQGFNGYTF. For the CDR3, the DNA is TGCAGCGGGGGACAGGGCTTCAATGGCTACACCTTC. The rearrangement links TRBV29-1 to TRBJ1-2; 9 bases are a match to TRBD1. This CDR3 comprises 12 residues. J lost 6 bases, V lost 7 bases, and 6 bases had no gene match. Germline V gives CDR1 SQVTM, CDR2 ANQGSEA.

This clonotype was observed many times. The chain recombines TRBV7-2 with TRBJ2-6; no clear D gene. Germline V gene sequence: CDR1 SGHTA, CDR2 FQGNSA. V lost 2 bases and J 0 bases, leaving 8 bases between the germline ends. CDR3 size: 16 residues. As DNA, the CDR3 is TGTGCCAGCAGCTTAAGCAGGATCTCTGGGGCCAACGTCCTGACTTTC. This codes for CASSLSRISGANVLTF.

CDR3 coding DNA: TGCAGTGCCAGCGGGGACAGGGCCACTGAAGCTTTCTTT. Residues: CSASGDRATEAFF. The chain is built from TRBV20-1 and TRBJ1-1; 9 bases align to TRBD1. The J segment lost 4 bases and the V segment lost 6 bases, leaving 6 bases of the junction unmatched. Per the germline V gene, CDR1 is DFQATT and CDR2 is SNEGSKA (reference sequence). This CDR3 is built from 13 residues.

This clonotype was recorded many times. The genes are TRBV7-3 and TRBJ1-1, with 7 positions matching TRBD1. Germline-derived CDR1 and CDR2 are SGHTA and FQGTGA. The CDR3 has 14 amino acids. The junction had 7 bases not matched to a gene; V was cut back by 5 bases and J by 4 bases. In nucleotides, the CDR3 is TGTGCCAGCAGCCCCCAGGGGGTGGGCACTGAAGCTTTCTTT. Translated: CASSPQGVGTEAFF.

The V and J genes are TRBV24-1 and TRBJ1-5; 7 nucleotides match TRBD1. The CDR3 length is 15 residues. The germline V gene has CDR1 KGHDR and CDR2 SFDVKD. V trimming: 3 bases; J trimming: 5 bases; junction bases outside the gene matches: 6. CDR3 sequence reads: CATSDGTAGHQPQHF. The CDR3 DNA is TGTGCCACCAGTGATGGGACAGCGGGTCATCAGCCCCAGCATTTT.

Ten or more counts support this clonotype. The CDR3 DNA sequence: TGCAGTGCTAGTTTAGGTGGCAGGGGGCTCATGAACACTGAAGCTTTCTTT. It translates to CSASLGGRGLMNTEAFF. The chain is built from TRBV20-1 and TRBJ1-1, with 8 bases lining up with TRBD1. V dropped 3 bases and J dropped 0; count of bases not matched to a gene: 12. There are 17 residues in the CDR3. The germline CDR1 and CDR2 sequences are DFQATT and SNEGSKA (reference sequence).

The table lists this clonotype with many counts. One end of the junction varies from germline; a read error may be responsible. The chain joins TRBV7-2 to TRBJ1-5; no reliable D call. The CDR3 runs 13 residues. Germline V CDR1 and CDR2: SGHTA, FQGNSA. The CDR3 loop is CASSLERNQPQHF. CDR3 DNA: TGTGCCAGCAGTTTAGAACGGAATCAGCCCCAGCATTTT. Full variable domain (remainder filled in from reference TRBV7-2 and TRBJ1-5): GAGVSQSPSNKVTEKGKDVELRCDPISGHTALYWYRQSLGQGLEFLIYFQGNSAPDKSGLPSDRFSAERTGGSVSTLTIQRTQQEDSAVYLCASSLERNQPQHFGDGTRLSIL.

The genes are TRBV12-3 or TRBV12-4 and TRBJ1-2; D possibly corresponds to TRBD1 (5 bases). The CDR3 loop spans 13 amino acids. Trimming cost V 6 bases and J 4 bases, with 12 bases left between them. CDR3 protein: CASSGDRLYGYTF. DNA for the CDR3: TGTGCCAGCAGCGGCGACAGACTCTATGGCTACACCTTC.

This chain uses TRBV7-8 with TRBJ2-7; D call uncertain. Trimming left V 1 base short and J 2 bases short, with 6 bases between. The germline V gene encodes CDR1 SGHVS and CDR2 FQNEAQ. The CDR3 is 13 residues long. The CDR3 protein is CASSLVAPYEQYF. DNA of the CDR3: TGTGCCAGCAGCTTAGTCGCCCCCTACGAGCAGTACTTC.

This chain connects TRBV5-6 to TRBJ2-5; 12 positions match TRBD2. CDR3 length: 16 residues. Trimming at V came to 4 bases and at J to 2 bases, leaving 6 bases not matched to a gene. Germline CDR1 SGHDT, CDR2 YYEEEE. The CDR3 loop is CASSKTSGRKQETQYF. CDR3 nucleotide sequence: TGTGCCAGCAGCAAAACTAGCGGGAGGAAACAAGAGACCCAGTACTTC.

The rearrangement uses TRBV20-1 and TRBJ2-5; 12 nucleotides align to TRBD1. Germline trimming cut 5 bases from V and 3 bases from J; bases unmatched to any gene: 4. The CDR3 covers 14 residues. Per germline, CDR1 DFQATT and CDR2 SNEGSKA (reference sequence). The CDR3 here is CSAPGTGGKETQYF. The CDR3 coding sequence is TGCAGTGCTCCCGGGACAGGGGGCAAAGAGACCCAGTACTTC.

As to this clonotype: One junction end does not reproduce the germline sequence, and a read error may be involved. V gene TRBV28 combines with J gene TRBJ1-5, with TRBD1 matching over 10 bases. CDR1 is MDHEN, CDR2 SYDVKM, per germline. This CDR3 contains 18 residues. The CDR3 loop is CASSSWTGGDYGNQPQHF. The CDR3 bases are TGTGCTAGCAGTTCCTGGACAGGGGGTGACTATGGCAATCAGCCCCAGCATTTT.

The chain recombines TRBV7-9 with TRBJ1-2; 11 bases line up with TRBD1. Germline trimming cut 5 bases from V and 6 bases from J; bases unmatched to any gene: 8. Germline V gives CDR1 SEHNR, CDR2 FQNEAQ (reference sequence). The CDR3 spans 15 residues. CDR3 in amino acids: CASSPRDRGLDGYTF. DNA for the CDR3: TGTGCCAGCAGCCCCCGGGACAGGGGGTTGGATGGCTACACCTTC.